Below, 19 T cell receptor beta chains from the same sample are listed, as sequenced in a study of PD-1 blockade in classical Hodgkin lymphoma. Here immunoSEQ multiplex PCR was the method, and the copy in TCRdb shows in-frame clones only, minus some. The sample consists of tens of thousands of clones, roughly 78% of them appearing once. As for time point: cycle 4 day 1 (C4D1), after more than five weeks of nivolumab. Every one of the patients relapsed after autologous stem cell transplantation (brentuximab vedotin exposure was variable). The sample in question was peripheral blood mononuclear cells (PBMCs), obtained before the fourth cycle of nivolumab. The receptors come from a human donor with classical Hodgkin lymphoma.

DNA of the CDR3: TGTGCCAAGGGGGCAGACTATGGCTACACCTTC. It yields the protein CAKGADYGYTF. The gene calls are TRBV14 and TRBJ1-2; 7 bases align to TRBD1. Germline values: CDR1 SGHDN, CDR2 FVKESK. The CDR3 totals 11 residues. Trimming cost V 10 bases and J 3 bases; bases outside gene matches: 2. Full variable domain (outside the CDR3, taken from reference TRBV14 and TRBJ1-2): EAGVTQFPSHSVIEKGQTVTLRCDPISGHDNLYWYRRVMGKEIKFLLHFVKESKQDESGMPNNRFLAERTGGTYSTLKVQPAELEDSGVYFCAKGADYGYTFGSGTRLTVV.

The chain couples TRBV2 to TRBJ1-6, with D perhaps matching TRBD1 (5 bases). The CDR3 length is 16 residues. V was shortened by 10 bases and J by 0 bases, with 16 bases between the two germline ends. Germline values: CDR1 SNHLY, CDR2 FYNNEI. CDR3: CATTGGTSSYNSPLHF. In DNA, the CDR3 is TGTGCCACCACAGGAGGTACGAGCTCCTATAATTCACCCCTCCACTTT.

The V gene is TRBV28, the J gene TRBJ2-2; no clear D. With 7 bases removed from V and 2 bases from J, the gap between germline ends came to 11 bases. The CDR3 totals 14 residues. The V gene's germline CDR1 is MDHEN and CDR2 SYDVKM. CDR3 in DNA: TGTGCCAGCACTAAGTACGGCAACACCGGGGAGCTGTTTTTT. Residues: CASTKYGNTGELFF.

This chain joins TRBV5-4 and TRBJ2-2, with D possibly being TRBD2 (6 bases). V gave up 1 base and J gave up 9 bases, with 10 bases separating them. CDR1 and CDR2 from the germline V gene are SGHNT and YYREEE (reference sequence). CDR3 length: 13 amino acids. Here the CDR3 DNA reads TGTGCCAGCAGCTTGCGGGGGAACTGGGAGCTGTTTTTT. Translation gives CASSLRGNWELFF.

This clone was counted only a few times. CDR3 sequence (DNA): TGTGCCAGCAGTTTTCCCACGCCGGGACAGGGGAATCTCAGTAGCAATCAGCCCCAGCATTTT. Its translation: CASSFPTPGQGNLSSNQPQHF. This chain links TRBV28 with TRBJ1-5; 10 bases line up with TRBD1. CDR1 and CDR2 from the germline V gene are MDHEN and SYDVKM. Trimming cost V 3 bases and J 0 bases; bases outside gene matches: 17. CDR3 length: 21 residues.

This clone is a singleton in its sample. The rearrangement joins TRBV6-1 to TRBJ2-7, with D maybe TRBD1 (5 bases). Germline values: CDR1 MNHNS, CDR2 SASEGT. Trimming shortened V by 2 bases and J by 3 bases, and 14 bases separated the two germline ends. The CDR3 is 15 amino acids. DNA for the CDR3: TGTGCCAGCAGTGAAAAGGGCCAGGGCTTCTACGAGCAGTACTTC. Its translation: CASSEKGQGFYEQYF.

The chain joins TRBV18 to TRBJ1-4; D is ambiguous. Germline V gene sequence: CDR1 KGHSH, CDR2 LQKENI. The CDR3 totals 15 residues. The V gene lost 6 bases and the J gene lost 8 bases, with 19 bases spanning the gap. The DNA of the CDR3 is TGTGCCAGCTCCCCATCCCGAGCCCAAGGGGAAAAACTGTTTTTT. As protein: CASSPSRAQGEKLFF.

The chain uses TRBV6-5 and TRBJ2-1; D is possibly TRBD2 (5 bases). The CDR3 extends over 15 amino acids. V lost 6 bases and J 0 bases, leaving 12 bases between the germline ends. Germline V gene data show CDR1 as MNHEY and CDR2 as SVGAGI. The CDR3 region is CASSPTINSYNEQFF. In DNA form, the CDR3 reads TGTGCCAGCAGCCCGACTATTAACTCCTACAATGAGCAGTTCTTC.

This chain connects TRBV27 to TRBJ2-3; possible D gene TRBD1, 5 bases. The CDR3 has 13 residues. Germline V gene lookup returns CDR1 MNHEY and CDR2 SMNVEV (reference sequence). Trimming cost V 3 bases and J 5 bases, with 9 bases left between them. CDR3 in amino acids: CASSFGRGDTQYF. DNA for the CDR3: TGTGCCAGCAGTTTTGGAAGGGGAGATACGCAGTATTTT.

Written as DNA, the CDR3 is TGTGCCAGCAGCCCAGGACTAGCCTCCTACGAGCAGTACTTC. Protein sequence: CASSPGLASYEQYF. The chain employs TRBV7-2 and TRBJ2-7, with 8 bases that match TRBD2. Germline CDR1 is SGHTA and CDR2 is FQGNSA. The trim removed 5 bases at V and 0 bases at J, leaving 3 bases unmatched. The CDR3 spans 14 residues.

The chain recombines TRBV6-5 with TRBJ1-1; D not certain. The V end lost 7 bases, the J end lost 0 bases, and 12 bases lay between the germline ends. CDR1 MNHEY and CDR2 SVGAGI come from the germline V gene. The CDR3 has 14 residues. CDR3 sequence reads: CASIGSLMNTEAFF. CDR3 nucleotides: TGTGCCAGCATTGGCAGCCTCATGAACACTGAAGCTTTCTTT.

J is TRBJ1-6 and V is TRBV7-9; a possible D gene is TRBD1 (5 bases). Germline V gene lookup returns CDR1 SEHNR and CDR2 FQNEAQ (reference sequence). The CDR3 contains 13 residues. V lost 5 bases and J 7 bases, leaving 9 bases between the germline ends. The CDR3 loop is CASSPGGNSPLHF. CDR3 sequence (DNA): TGTGCCAGCAGCCCCGGGGGGAATTCACCCCTCCACTTT. Full variable domain (remainder filled in from reference TRBV7-9 and TRBJ1-6): DTGVSQNPRHKITKRGQNVTFRCDPISEHNRLYWYRQTLGQGPEFLTYFQNEAQLEKSRLLSDRFSAERPKGSFSTLEIQRTEQGDSAMYLCASSPGGNSPLHFGNGTRLTVT.

In its sample, this clone was seen a few times. This chain uses TRBV27 with TRBJ1-1; possible D gene TRBD1, 5 bases. CDR3 length: 17 residues. Germline V gene lookup returns CDR1 MNHEY and CDR2 SMNVEV (reference sequence). V lost 2 bases to trimming and J lost 0 bases, with 16 bases between them. The CDR3 nucleotides are TGTGCCAGCAGTTTACGGTGGGGGAGGGCTATGAACACTGAAGCTTTCTTT. It is translated as CASSLRWGRAMNTEAFF.

The rearrangement joins TRBV14 to TRBJ2-6, with a weak D call TRBD1 (5 bases). Trimming pared 0 bases from V and 0 bases from J, leaving 9 bases between. The germline gives CDR1 SGHDN, CDR2 FVKESK. This CDR3 comprises 17 residues. For the CDR3, the DNA is TGTGCCAGCAGCCAAGAGTACAGGCCCTCTGGGGCCAACGTCCTGACTTTC. This sequence encodes CASSQEYRPSGANVLTF. The complete variable domain, with remaining parts taken from reference TRBV14 and TRBJ2-6, reads EAGVTQFPSHSVIEKGQTVTLRCDPISGHDNLYWYRRVMGKEIKFLLHFVKESKQDESGMPNNRFLAERTGGTYSTLKVQPAELEDSGVYFCASSQEYRPSGANVLTFGAGSRLTVL.

This chain links TRBV19 with TRBJ1-1, with a weak D call TRBD1 (6 bases). The CDR3 has 18 residues. Looked up from germline, CDR1 is LNHDA and CDR2 is SQIVND (reference sequence). V was shortened by 7 bases and J by 3 bases, with 27 bases between the two germline ends. In DNA form, the CDR3 reads TGTGCCAGTATGAGTGAAGACTTCGGGAGGGGGGCGGACACTGAAGCTTTCTTT. Its protein product is CASMSEDFGRGADTEAFF.

The chain has TRBV5-1 and TRBJ2-7, with 11 bases lining up with TRBD2. Germline CDR1 and CDR2: SGHRS and YFSETQ. After removal of 4 bases from V and 2 bases from J, the junction contained 5 bases not matched to a gene. This CDR3 has 15 amino acids. CDR3 coding DNA: TGCGCCAGCAGCCCCTCGACTAGCGGGACCTACGAGCAGTACTTC. This codes for CASSPSTSGTYEQYF.

The chain recombines TRBV5-4 with TRBJ1-5; D is ambiguous. Germline V CDR1 and CDR2: SGHNT, YYREEE (reference sequence). The CDR3 runs to 14 residues. The ends were cut back, 4 bases at V and 3 bases at J, with 11 bases in the middle. The CDR3: CASSREPNNQPQHF. CDR3 in DNA: TGTGCCAGCAGCCGGGAACCAAACAATCAGCCCCAGCATTTT.

This clone was seen a few times. The V gene is TRBV7-8, the J gene TRBJ2-1; 7 bases match TRBD1. The CDR3 loop spans 16 amino acids. CDR1 SGHVS and CDR2 FQNEAQ come from the germline V gene. J gave up 4 bases and V 5 bases, and 11 bases lay outside the gene matches. The CDR3 is CASSLQTGIIYNEQFF. The CDR3 nucleotides are TGTGCCAGCAGCCTACAGACAGGGATCATTTACAATGAGCAGTTCTTC.

The chain couples TRBV15 to TRBJ2-7; D uncertain. V was trimmed by 1 base and J by 3 bases, leaving 10 bases between them. The CDR3 loop spans 14 amino acids. CDR1 and CDR2 (germline): LNHNV, YYDKDF (reference sequence). The CDR3 sequence: CATSRAGYRYEQYF. The CDR3 DNA reads TGTGCCACCAGCAGAGCTGGGTACCGCTACGAGCAGTACTTC.